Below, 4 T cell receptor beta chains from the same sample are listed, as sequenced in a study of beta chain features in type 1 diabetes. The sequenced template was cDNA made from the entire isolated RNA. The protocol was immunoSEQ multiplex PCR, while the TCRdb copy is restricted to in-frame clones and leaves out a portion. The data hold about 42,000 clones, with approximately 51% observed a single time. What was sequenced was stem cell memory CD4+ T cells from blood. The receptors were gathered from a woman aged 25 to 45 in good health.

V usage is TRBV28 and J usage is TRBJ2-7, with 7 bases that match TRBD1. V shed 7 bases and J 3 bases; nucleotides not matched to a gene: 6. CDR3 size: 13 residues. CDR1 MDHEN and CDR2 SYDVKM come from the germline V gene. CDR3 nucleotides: TGTGCCAGCACCTCCGGGACAGACTACGAGCAGTACTTC. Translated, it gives CASTSGTDYEQYF.

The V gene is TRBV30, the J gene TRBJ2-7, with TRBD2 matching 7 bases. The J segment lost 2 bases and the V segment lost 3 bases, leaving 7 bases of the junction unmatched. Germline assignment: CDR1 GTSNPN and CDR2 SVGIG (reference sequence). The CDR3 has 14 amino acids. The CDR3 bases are TGTGCCTGGAGCCCACCTAGCGGTACCTACGAGCAGTACTTC. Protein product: CAWSPPSGTYEQYF.

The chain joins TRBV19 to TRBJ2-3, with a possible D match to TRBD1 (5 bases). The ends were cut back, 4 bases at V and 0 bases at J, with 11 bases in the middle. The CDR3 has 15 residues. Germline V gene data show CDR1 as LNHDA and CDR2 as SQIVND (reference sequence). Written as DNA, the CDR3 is TGTGCCAGTAGTAGGACAATTACTAGCACAGATACGCAGTATTTT. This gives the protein CASSRTITSTDTQYF.

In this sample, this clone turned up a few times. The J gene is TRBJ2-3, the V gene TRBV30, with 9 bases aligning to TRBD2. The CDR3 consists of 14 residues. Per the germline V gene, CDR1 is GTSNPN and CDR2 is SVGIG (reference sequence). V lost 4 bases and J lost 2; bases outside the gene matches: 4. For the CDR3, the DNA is TGTGCCTGGACATCTAGCGGGACCACAGATACGCAGTATTTT. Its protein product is CAWTSSGTTDTQYF.